This TCR beta chain was observed in a study of T cells after yellow fever vaccination. Study findings and constraints: FACS-sorted repertoires could harbor abundant contaminating bulk-population clonotypes. Boosting was followed by the reappearance of most primary-vaccination clones (around 95% CD4, around 86% CD8). Though it reached lower strength, the secondary response hit its peak faster, day 5 versus 15.

Each CDR3 protein gets one entry after TCRdb re-called the 5' RACE reads with MiXCR. The table lists more than 95,000 distinct CDR3 sequences, about 7.4% of them singletons. V was shortened by 6 bases and J by 7 bases, with 15 bases between the two germline ends. This CDR3 has 14 residues. Remarks on this clonotype: No antigen is known for it.

The input for sequencing was CD4+ T cells sorted from PBMCs, taken roughly 10 days after the first yellow fever vaccination. This rearrangement joins TRBV12-3 or TRBV12-4 to TRBJ2-2; possibly TRBD1 or TRBD2 for D (5 bases each). The TCR originated in a young man who received the YFV17D yellow fever vaccine. CDR3 in DNA: TGTGCCAGCAGCCAGACGGGGACGTTCGGGGAGCTGTTTTTT. It translates to CASSQTGTFGELFF.